This T cell receptor beta chain was observed in a study of blood T cell repertoires in COVID-19. For the study at large: Samples representing acute and convalescent COVID-19 were sourced from the United States, Italy and Spain.

Per the original data handling: Estimated nucleated cell counts came from reference gene primer amplification. TCRdb's copy holds only in-frame clones and misses some; the assay was immunoSEQ multiplex PCR. V and J calls and clone size come straight from that table; D and trimming were deduced from the DNA. Altogether 150,000 to 200,000 clones are present, 85% to 90% being singletons, with the ten largest covering about 20%. The CDR3 is made up of 14 amino acids. From germline, CDR1 is SGHTA and CDR2 FQGNSA. Deletions cut 4 bases from V and 6 bases from J, with 13 bases between. Followed over time, Seattle patients had been enrolled while infection was active.

The clonotype was recovered from a person aged 65-85 years with COVID-19, enrolled during active disease. This sequence joins TRBV7-2 and TRBJ1-5; perhaps TRBD1 as D (5 bases). Sequencing was done on a sample of peripheral blood. In DNA, the CDR3 is TGTGCCAGCAGCTCCCTGGGGGGGAGTCAGCCCCAGCATTTT. Translation gives CASSSLGGSQPQHF.